The 2 T cell receptor beta chains below come from one sample, sequenced in a study of cytomegalovirus exposure and HLA in healthy donors. 13 Jbeta primers and 60 Vbeta primers were used for the PCR. Only in-frame clones appear in the TCRdb table, and some are missing; sequencing was by immunoSEQ multiplex PCR. The sample yields some 130,000 clones, 65% to 85% seen once. The specimen sequenced was PBMCs. The receptors were gathered from a young man in good health and CMV-seronegative.

The chain combines TRBV13 with TRBJ2-1; TRBD2 matches at 9 bases. The CDR3 totals 21 residues. Trimming took 1 base from V and 0 from J; bases not matched to a gene: 16. The germline CDR1 and CDR2 sequences are PRHDT and FYEKMQ (reference sequence). The CDR3 DNA sequence: TGTGCCAGCAGCTTAGTAGCAGCCCCGGGCGGGAGGGAGAGCTCCTACAATGAGCAGTTCTTC. Translating it yields CASSLVAAPGGRESSYNEQFF.

The V and J genes are TRBV7-9 and TRBJ2-7; D gene ambiguous. The CDR3 covers 12 residues. Trimming removed 5 bases at V and 3 bases at J, with 8 bases between. Germline V gene sequence: CDR1 SEHNR, CDR2 FQNEAQ (reference sequence). The CDR3 loop reads CASSPTGYEQYF. The CDR3, as DNA: TGTGCCAGCAGCCCCACCGGCTACGAGCAGTACTTC.